This TCR beta chain emerged from a study of cytomegalovirus exposure and HLA in healthy donors. The PCR employed 60 Vbeta primers together with 13 Jbeta primers. This table comes from immunoSEQ multiplex PCR, and its TCRdb copy is limited to in-frame clones, with some not included. Among about 99,000 clones, 79% were seen once, and the ten largest hold about 3.6%. Germline V gene lookup returns CDR1 SGHRS and CDR2 YFSETQ. Trimming took off 6 bases at V and 3 bases at J, with 12 bases between the two ends. CDR3 length equals 14 residues. Findings and caveats of the study: Versus the roughly 700-donor mean, an Asian-associated ancestry cluster reportedly showed fewer N-insertions in a later analysis. Later analysis demonstrated an association between a missense DCLRE1C variant and TCR beta V- and J-gene trimming.

About this clone itself: Its cognate antigen is unknown.

This clonotype was obtained from a male donor in good health and CMV-seropositive. The genes are TRBV5-1 and TRBJ1-4; D is possibly TRBD1 (5 bases). The material sequenced was PBMCs. Here the CDR3 DNA reads TGCGCCAGCAACGGGGGAGGGTCTAATGAAAAACTGTTTTTT. This sequence encodes CASNGGGSNEKLFF.